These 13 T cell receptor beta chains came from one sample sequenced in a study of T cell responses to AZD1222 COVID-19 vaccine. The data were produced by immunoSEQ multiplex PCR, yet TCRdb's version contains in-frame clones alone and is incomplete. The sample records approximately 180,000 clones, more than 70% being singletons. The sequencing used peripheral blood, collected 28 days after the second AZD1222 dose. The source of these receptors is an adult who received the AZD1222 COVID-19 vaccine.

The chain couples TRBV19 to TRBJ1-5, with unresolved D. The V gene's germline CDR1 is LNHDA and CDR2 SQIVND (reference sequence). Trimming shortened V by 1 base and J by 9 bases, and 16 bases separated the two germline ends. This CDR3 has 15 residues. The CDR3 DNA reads TGTGCCAGTAGTATAGTTGCGGCTTCCAACTTGCCCCAGCATTTT. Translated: CASSIVAASNLPQHF. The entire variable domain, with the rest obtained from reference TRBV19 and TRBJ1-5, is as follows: DGGITQSPKYLFRKEGQNVTLSCEQNLNHDAMYWYRQDPGQGLRLIYYSQIVNDFQKGDIAEGYSVSREKKESFPLTVTSAQKNPTAFYLCASSIVAASNLPQHFGDGTRLSIL.

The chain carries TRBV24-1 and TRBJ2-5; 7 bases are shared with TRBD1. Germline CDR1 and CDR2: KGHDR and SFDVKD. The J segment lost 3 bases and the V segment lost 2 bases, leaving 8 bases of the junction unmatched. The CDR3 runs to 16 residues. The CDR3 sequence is CATSDSHRTGKETQYF. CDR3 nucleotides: TGTGCCACCAGTGATTCCCACCGGACAGGAAAAGAGACCCAGTACTTC.

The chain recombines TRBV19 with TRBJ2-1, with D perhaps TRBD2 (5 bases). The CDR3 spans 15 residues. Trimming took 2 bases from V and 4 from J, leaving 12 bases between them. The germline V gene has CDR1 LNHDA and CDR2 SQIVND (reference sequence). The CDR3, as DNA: TGTGCCAGTAGTATAACCGGGAATGGGTACAATGAGCAGTTCTTC. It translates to CASSITGNGYNEQFF.

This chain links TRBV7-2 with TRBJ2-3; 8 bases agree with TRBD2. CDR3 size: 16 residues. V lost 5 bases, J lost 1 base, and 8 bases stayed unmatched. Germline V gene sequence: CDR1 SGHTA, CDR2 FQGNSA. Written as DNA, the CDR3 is TGTGCCAGCAGCCCCGGGGTAGCGGGACGCACAGATACGCAGTATTTT. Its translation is CASSPGVAGRTDTQYF.

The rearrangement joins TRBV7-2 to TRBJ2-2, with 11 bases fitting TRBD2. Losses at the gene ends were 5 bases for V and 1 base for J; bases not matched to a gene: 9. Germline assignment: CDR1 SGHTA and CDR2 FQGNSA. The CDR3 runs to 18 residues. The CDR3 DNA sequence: TGTGCCAGCAGCCCACCCATCCTAGCGGGAGGGAACACCGGGGAGCTGTTTTTT. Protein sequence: CASSPPILAGGNTGELFF.

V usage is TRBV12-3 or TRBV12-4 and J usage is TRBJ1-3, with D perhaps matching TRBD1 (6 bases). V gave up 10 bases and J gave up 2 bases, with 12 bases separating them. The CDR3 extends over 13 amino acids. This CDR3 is CAIRGAPGNTIYF. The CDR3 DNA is TGTGCCATCCGGGGGGCTCCTGGAAACACCATATATTTT.

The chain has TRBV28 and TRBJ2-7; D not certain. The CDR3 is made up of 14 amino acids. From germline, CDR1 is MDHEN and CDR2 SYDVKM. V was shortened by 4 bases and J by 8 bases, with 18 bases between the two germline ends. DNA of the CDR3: TGTGCCAGCAGTTCCATGACGGAGAACTGGAAGCAGTACTTC. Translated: CASSSMTENWKQYF.

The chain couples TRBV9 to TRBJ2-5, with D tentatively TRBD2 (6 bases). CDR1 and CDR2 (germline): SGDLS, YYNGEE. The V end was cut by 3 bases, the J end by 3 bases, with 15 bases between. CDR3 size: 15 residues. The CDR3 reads CASSAGLALKETQYF. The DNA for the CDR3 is TGTGCCAGCAGCGCGGGGCTAGCGCTAAAAGAGACCCAGTACTTC.

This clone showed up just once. CDR3 in amino acids: CASSLQDRSYNEQFF. CDR3 bases: TGCGCCAGCAGTCTTCAGGACCGCTCCTACAATGAGCAGTTCTTC. The chain recombines TRBV10-1 with TRBJ2-1; the D is unclear. CDR1 is WNHNN, CDR2 SYGVQD, per germline (reference sequence). This CDR3 has 15 residues. V was shortened by 5 bases and J by 0 bases, with 11 bases between the two germline ends.

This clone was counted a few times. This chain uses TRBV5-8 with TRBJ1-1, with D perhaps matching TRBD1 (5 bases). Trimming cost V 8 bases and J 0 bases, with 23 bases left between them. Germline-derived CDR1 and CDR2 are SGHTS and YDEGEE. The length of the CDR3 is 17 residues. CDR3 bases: TGTGCCAGTTCTTCCCCCCCCTGGAGGGGAATGAACACTGAAGCTTTCTTT. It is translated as CASSSPPWRGMNTEAFF.

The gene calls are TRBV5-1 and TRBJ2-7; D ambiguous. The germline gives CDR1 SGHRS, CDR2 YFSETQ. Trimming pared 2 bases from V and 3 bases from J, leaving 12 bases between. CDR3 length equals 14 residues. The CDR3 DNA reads TGCGCCAGCAGCTTTAGGGAACATGGCTACGAGCAGTACTTC. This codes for CASSFREHGYEQYF.

DNA for the CDR3: TGTGCCAGCAGCACCCACACGACTAGCGGGGCTTACGAGCAGTACTTC. It translates to CASSTHTTSGAYEQYF. This sequence joins TRBV9 and TRBJ2-7; 11 nucleotides line up with TRBD2. The CDR3 has 16 residues. V dropped 4 bases and J dropped 4; count of bases not matched to a gene: 10. CDR1 and CDR2 (germline): SGDLS, YYNGEE.

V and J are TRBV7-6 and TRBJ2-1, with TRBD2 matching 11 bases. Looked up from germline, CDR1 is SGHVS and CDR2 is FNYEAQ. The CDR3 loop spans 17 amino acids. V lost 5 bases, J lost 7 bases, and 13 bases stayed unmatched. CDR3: CASSAIPLAGGINEQFF. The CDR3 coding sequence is TGTGCCAGCAGCGCTATACCCCTAGCGGGAGGAATAAATGAGCAGTTCTTC.